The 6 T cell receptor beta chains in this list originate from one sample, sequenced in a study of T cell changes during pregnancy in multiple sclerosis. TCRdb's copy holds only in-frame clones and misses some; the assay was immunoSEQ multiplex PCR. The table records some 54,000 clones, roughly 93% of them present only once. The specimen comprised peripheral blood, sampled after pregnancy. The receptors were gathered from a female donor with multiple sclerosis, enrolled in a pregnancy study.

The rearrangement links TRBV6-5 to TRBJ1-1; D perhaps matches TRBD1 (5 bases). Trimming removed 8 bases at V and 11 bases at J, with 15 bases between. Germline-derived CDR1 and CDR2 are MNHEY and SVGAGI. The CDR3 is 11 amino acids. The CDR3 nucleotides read TGTGCCAGCTGGGAAGGGGTTGATGCTTTCTTT. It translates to CASWEGVDAFF.

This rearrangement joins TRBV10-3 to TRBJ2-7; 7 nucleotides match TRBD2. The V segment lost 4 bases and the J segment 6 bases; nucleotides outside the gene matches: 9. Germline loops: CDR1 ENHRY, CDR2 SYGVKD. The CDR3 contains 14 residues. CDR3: CAISVEGRGSEQYF. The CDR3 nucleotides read TGTGCCATCAGTGTCGAGGGGAGGGGCTCCGAGCAGTACTTC.

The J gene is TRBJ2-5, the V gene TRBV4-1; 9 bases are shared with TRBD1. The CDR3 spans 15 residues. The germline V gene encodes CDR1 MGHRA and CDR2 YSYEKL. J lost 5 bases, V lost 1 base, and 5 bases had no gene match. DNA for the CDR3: TGCGCCAGCAGCCAAGGGACAGGGGATGAGGAGACCCAGTACTTC. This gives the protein CASSQGTGDEETQYF.

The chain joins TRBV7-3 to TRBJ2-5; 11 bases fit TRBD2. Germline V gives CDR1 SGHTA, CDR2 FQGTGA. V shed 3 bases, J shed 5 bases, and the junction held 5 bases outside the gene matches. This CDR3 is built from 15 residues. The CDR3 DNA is TGTGCCAGCAGCTTTACTAGCGGGAGTTTTGAGACCCAGTACTTC. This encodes CASSFTSGSFETQYF. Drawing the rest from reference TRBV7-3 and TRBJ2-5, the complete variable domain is GAGVSQTPSNKVTEKGKYVELRCDPISGHTALYWYRQSLGQGPEFLIYFQGTGAADDSGLPNDRFFAVRPEGSVSTLKIQRTERGDSAVYLCASSFTSGSFETQYFGPGTRLLVL.

CDR3 nucleotide sequence: TGCAGCGGACGACAGGCGGACAATGAGCAGTTCTTC. Translating it yields CSGRQADNEQFF. The gene calls are TRBV29-1 and TRBJ2-1, with TRBD1 as a possible D gene (6 bases). Germline V CDR1 and CDR2: SQVTM, ANQGSEA. CDR3 length: 12 residues. The V gene lost 7 bases and the J gene lost 5 bases, with 12 bases spanning the gap.

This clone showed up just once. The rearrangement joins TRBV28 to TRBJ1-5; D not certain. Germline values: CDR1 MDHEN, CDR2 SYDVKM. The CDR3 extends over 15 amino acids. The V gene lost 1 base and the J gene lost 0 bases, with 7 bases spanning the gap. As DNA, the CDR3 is TGTGCCAGCAGTTTATTTGGCAGTAGCAATCAGCCCCAGCATTTT. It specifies CASSLFGSSNQPQHF.